This T cell receptor beta chain stems from a study of read filtering for tumor transcriptome and immune sequencing. Background on the study: The cohort had some 16 men and approximately 13 women aged about 47 to 80, mean about 68 years. IR-seq gave about 3.5 to 10.27 million TCR reads per sample; RNA-seq gave roughly 80 to 1,300.

This clonotype was counted at least ten times. From 300 to 450 ng of RNA, a library with molecular barcoded alpha/delta and beta/gamma adaptors was made. TCRdb redid the calling of the reads with MiXCR, one entry per CDR3 protein. The table has 15,000 to 20,000 distinct CDR3 sequences, roughly a fifth seen once. The sample taken for sequencing was a population of CD138-negative cells sorted from bone marrow. The receptor was isolated from a donor at least 40 years old with multiple myeloma.

CDR3 sequence reads: CASSLIGTGAVTEAFF. CDR3 DNA: TGTGCCAGCAGTTTAATCGGGACAGGGGCGGTCACTGAAGCTTTCTTT. The chain couples TRBV27 to TRBJ1-1; 10 bases match TRBD1. This CDR3 has 16 residues. CDR1 and CDR2 (germline): MNHEY, SMNVEV (reference sequence). V lost 2 bases and J lost 4; bases outside the gene matches: 7.